This TCR beta chain comes out of a study of cytomegalovirus exposure and HLA in healthy donors (dated by TCRdb to 2016 to 2017). A note on the overall study: According to an earlier analysis of around 600 of the donors, about 190 million T cells yielded approximately 120 million unique TCR beta sequences and less than 300 Gb of sequence data. Donor age, sex, ethnicity and CMV serostatus were compiled alongside the repertoire data. An earlier analysis of a few hundred of the donors applied high-throughput TCR beta sequencing to assess whether each TCR beta V gene segment acted as functional or pseudogenic. The aim of the study was to test whether cataloging public T cell receptors could identify signatures of past pathogen exposure. Every repertoire in the discovery cohort had been generated on one and the same sequencing platform. Of the 300 to 500 genotyped donors, over 80% were placed in the genetic ancestry cluster associated with self-reported Caucasian donors. Along with the roughly 700-subject first cohort, a separate validation cohort of some 130 different subjects was used. Across some 400 genotyped donors of the cohort, an average of roughly 250,000 unique TCR beta nucleotide sequences per donor were sequenced, and approximately 17% of those sequences were non-productive. Rather than using new phenotypic data, the later analysis identified candidate immune exposures from TCR beta sequences and from how often those sequences occurred across donors. Typing coverage differed by locus: A, B, C, DRB1 and DQB1 were typed in roughly 620-630 donors, DQA1 in 522, DPA1 in approximately 600, and DPB1 in 400 to 480. The study combined high-throughput TCR immunosequencing, statistical association of individual TCRs with disease status, and machine learning to predict cytomegalovirus infection status. Four to six DR-DQ haplotypes were handled as single units for association and clustering, since linkage in the cohort was strong. The study profiled the T cell repertoires of 500 to 800 subjects by immunosequencing and related them to cytomegalovirus serostatus. Class I and class II HLA loci were covered by the typing at four-digit resolution. A later analysis re-examined previously published TCR beta repertoires from roughly 650 donors and added high-resolution HLA genotyping to investigate patterns of TCR occurrence. A later genetic analysis took genome-wide SNP genotypes for about 65% of the roughly 670 donors and used that subset as a discovery cohort. An early release covering roughly 600 HLA-typed donors comprised about 310 gigabases of sequencing data and around 80 million unique TCR sequences. Study-wide conclusions, independent of this receptor: When HLA alleles, especially DR and DQ, strongly co-occurred, attributing TCR associations to individual alleles was difficult. In a later analysis, around 15,000 TCR beta sequences were associated with specific HLA alleles at a false discovery rate of 0.05. A further reported finding was that TCR beta sequences accurately predicted the HLA-A and HLA-B alleles for most subjects in the first cohort. The authors suggested that the approach could potentially be generalized to other disease states and immunological phenotypes. Sequencing depth was assumed to be roughly uniform across donors in the presence/absence analyses, though that assumption may not hold. Broadly in line with IMGT annotations, most TCR beta V segments showed up in productive rearrangements about 90% or about 30% of the time in an earlier analysis of several hundred of the donors. Most CMV-associated TCR beta chains appeared to be HLA-restricted in a later analysis, and the HLA associations seemed to be driven largely by CMV exposure. An association between a missense DCLRE1C variant and V-gene and J-gene trimming of TCR beta chains was found in a later genetic analysis and replicated in an independent cohort. Some IMGT-functional V segments, including TRBV6-2 and TRBV6-3, could not be told apart with the 87-base-pair reads, so those segments were excluded. The earlier analysis of approximately 540 of the donors excluded about 16 rarely observed V segments, including chromosome 9 orphons, because counts were too low. In vitro tests confirmed that a few of the cytomegalovirus-associated TCR beta chains recognize cytomegalovirus antigens. Linkage disequilibrium might explain the correlated functional status among segregating V segments, but an unknown experimental factor could not be ruled out. The sequencing pipeline was judged likely to have produced a cluster of highly shared sequence variants as a technical artifact. A later genetic analysis reported fewer N-insertions in productive TCRs among donors in an Asian-associated ancestry cluster than the roughly 620-donor mean. Across donors, most TCR sequences were observed very rarely, whereas some public TCRs were present in many individuals. The only immune exposure information available for the cohort was CMV serostatus. Compared with equally common non-associated chains, HLA-associated TCR beta chains in a later analysis were more clonally expanded and had lower generation probabilities. Several of the top co-occurrence clusters appeared to be linked to parvovirus B19, influenza, CMV and Epstein-Barr virus, according to a later analysis. The cohort was sequenced for TCR beta chains only, and without alpha or paired-chain data the features that could be detected were limited. The classifier was reported to diagnose cytomegalovirus status with high specificity and sensitivity in both the original cohort and the validation cohort. According to a later analysis, TCR association rates differed among HLA loci, with DRB1 alleles showing the most associated TCRs and HLA-C alleles showing the fewest. Because HLA typing was missing for some donors at each locus, association tests included only the typed subset. The study gave a list of over 150 TCR beta chains associated with cytomegalovirus.

In total, approximately 610 healthy bone marrow donors made up the cohort. All cohort members were sampled while nominally healthy, although unrecorded immune exposures were likely present. The donor was CMV seropositive and belonged to the group of 250 to 350 seropositive cohort members. Every donor gave a peripheral blood sample, and the peripheral blood mononuclear cells from that sample were used for TCR beta sequencing. The Qiagen DNeasy Blood Extraction Kit was used to extract genomic DNA from the blood cell samples. The library was prepared using the immunoSEQ multiplex PCR assay. For the multiplex PCR, a mixture combining 60 forward primers for TCR Vbeta segments and 13 reverse primers for TCR Jbeta segments was used. Amplification of the CDR3 region of rearranged TCR beta genes was performed with a multiplex PCR assay on genomic DNA. The amplified TCR beta libraries were sequenced on the Illumina HiSeq System as 87-base-pair reads. Per the source publication's procedure: Across the 500 to 850 repertoires, a later analysis counted around 80 million unique TCR beta chains, roughly 11 million of which were shared by at least two donors. To remove PCR and sequencing errors, raw reads were error-corrected and collapsed into unique sequences using a nearest-neighbor algorithm that merged closely related sequences. CDR3 sequences were aligned to IMGT reference sequences to assign V, D and J gene segments. Each retained sequence needed at least a six-nucleotide match to both a V gene segment and a J gene segment. Rearrangements were classified as productive when the CDR3 lacked stop codons and remained in frame with V and J, and all other rearrangements were classified as non-productive. CDR3 was defined by IMGT convention, running from the second conserved V-encoded cysteine to the conserved J-encoded phenylalanine. The earlier analysis of 450 to 750 of the donors excluded any sequence lacking an unambiguous match to a single V gene segment. In an earlier analysis of 500 to 750 of the donors, V segments were called functional above 56.7% productive rearrangements and were called segregating when the between-donor standard deviation exceeded 5%. To diagnose cytomegalovirus status from the catalog of TCR beta chain sequences, a statistical classification framework was built. In a later analysis, V and J genes were assigned by comparing TCR nucleotide sequences against IMGT/GENE-DB human TR gene sequences. In a later analysis, CDR3 sequences and most-parsimonious VDJ recombination scenarios were assigned using the TCRdist pipeline. A later analysis defined each TCR beta chain by its CDR3 amino acid sequence plus V-gene family, and excluded reads lacking a unique V-gene family. As a way to deal with suspected cross-contamination and a sequencing artifact, a later analysis dropped roughly 600 nucleotide sequences that were highly shared and had low generation probability. A later analysis calculated a clonal expansion index for each public chain from normalized within-repertoire ranks of inferred template counts. Generation probabilities in a later analysis came from a VDJ recombination model fitted to out-of-frame rearrangements, and those results were checked against IGoR. Hypergeometric tests were used in a later analysis to score TCR-TCR, TCR-HLA and TCR-CMV co-occurrence, with a repertoire-size bias correction applied to the TCR pairs. To estimate false discovery rates, a later analysis permuted the HLA or CMV assignments 20 times. A later analysis grouped co-occurring TCRs with DBSCAN, adding TCRdist sequence similarity when clustering within HLA-allele-positive subsets. Co-occurrence clustering excluded repertoires with fewer than 30,000 or more than 120,000 public chains, plus five with anomalous nucleotide sharing. Held by TCRdb, this immuneACCESS table contains in-frame sequences only and omits some clones. Under half of the omission traces to an unresolved V gene where checked; the cause of the rest is unknown. That table furnishes V, J and clone size, whereas the DNA furnished D and trimming. A total of roughly 200,000 clones appear in this sample, about four fifths of them only once. Roughly 1.4% of the sample lies in the top ten.

Points on this clone: Its recognized antigen is unknown. No much larger clonotype is one base removed from it; base qualities were not supplied.

The germline V gene supplies CDR1 MGHRA and CDR2 YSYEKL. V lost 1 base and J lost 5 bases, and the count of bases not matched to a germline gene is 5. From the cysteine through the phenylalanine, the CDR3 covers 14 amino acids. Only the CDR3 region is kept as DNA, spanning 42 bases read in frame from base 1. What was sequenced was PBMCs. The clonotype originates from a girl between 5 and 17 years old in good health and CMV-seropositive. The chain is encoded by TRBV4-1 joined to TRBJ2-7; 7 bases in the junction line up with TRBD1. The CDR3 here reads CASSQVTGVDEQYF. DNA sequence: TGCGCCAGCAGCCAAGTAACAGGGGTAGACGAGCAGTACTTC.